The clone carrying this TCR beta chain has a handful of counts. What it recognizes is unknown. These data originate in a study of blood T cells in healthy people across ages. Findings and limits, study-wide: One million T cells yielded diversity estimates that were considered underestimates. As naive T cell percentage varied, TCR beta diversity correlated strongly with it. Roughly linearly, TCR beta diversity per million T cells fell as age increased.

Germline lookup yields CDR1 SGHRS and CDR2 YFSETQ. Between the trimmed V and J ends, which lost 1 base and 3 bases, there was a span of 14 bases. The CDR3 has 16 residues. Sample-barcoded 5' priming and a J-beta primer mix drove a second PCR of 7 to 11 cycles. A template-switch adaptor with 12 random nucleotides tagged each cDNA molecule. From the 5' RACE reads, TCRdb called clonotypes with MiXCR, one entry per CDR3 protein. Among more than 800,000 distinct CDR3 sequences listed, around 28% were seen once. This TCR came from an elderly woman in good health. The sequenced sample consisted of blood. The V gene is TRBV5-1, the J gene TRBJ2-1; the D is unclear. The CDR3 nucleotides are TGCGCCAGCAGCTTGAACCCCGACAAATTCTACAATGAGCAGTTCTTC. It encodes CASSLNPDKFYNEQFF.